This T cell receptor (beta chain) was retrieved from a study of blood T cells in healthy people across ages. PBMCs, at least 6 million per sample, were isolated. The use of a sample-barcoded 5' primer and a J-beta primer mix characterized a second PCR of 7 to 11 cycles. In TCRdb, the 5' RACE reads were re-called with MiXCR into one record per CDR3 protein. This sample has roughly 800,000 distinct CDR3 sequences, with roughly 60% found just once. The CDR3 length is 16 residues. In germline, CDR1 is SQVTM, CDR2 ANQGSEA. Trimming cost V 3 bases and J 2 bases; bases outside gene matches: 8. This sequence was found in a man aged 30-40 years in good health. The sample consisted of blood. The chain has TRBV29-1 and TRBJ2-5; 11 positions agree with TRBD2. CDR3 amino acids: CSVDRLAGGRQETQYF. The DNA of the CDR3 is TGCAGCGTTGATCGGCTAGCGGGGGGACGACAAGAGACCCAGTACTTC.